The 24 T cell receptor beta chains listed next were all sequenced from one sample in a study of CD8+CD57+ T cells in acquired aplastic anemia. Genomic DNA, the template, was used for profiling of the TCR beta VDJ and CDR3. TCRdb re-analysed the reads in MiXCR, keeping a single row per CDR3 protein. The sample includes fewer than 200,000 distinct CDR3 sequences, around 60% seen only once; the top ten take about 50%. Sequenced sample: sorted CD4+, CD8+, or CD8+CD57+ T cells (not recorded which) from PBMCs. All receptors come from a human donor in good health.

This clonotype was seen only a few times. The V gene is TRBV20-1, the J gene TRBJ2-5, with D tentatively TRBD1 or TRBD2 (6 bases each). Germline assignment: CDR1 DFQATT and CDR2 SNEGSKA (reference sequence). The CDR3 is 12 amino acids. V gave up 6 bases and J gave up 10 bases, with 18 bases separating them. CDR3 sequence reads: CSAPYPRGDQYF. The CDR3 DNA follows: TGCAGTGCCCCCTACCCGAGGGGGGACCAGTACTTC.

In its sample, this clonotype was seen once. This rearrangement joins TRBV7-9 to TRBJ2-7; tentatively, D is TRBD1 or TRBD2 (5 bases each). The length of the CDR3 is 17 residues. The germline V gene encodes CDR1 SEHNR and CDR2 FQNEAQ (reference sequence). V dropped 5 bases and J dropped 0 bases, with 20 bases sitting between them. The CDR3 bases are TGTGCCAGCAGCCACTTCAGTCCCGGGACGGTCTCCTACGAGCAGTACTTC. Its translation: CASSHFSPGTVSYEQYF.

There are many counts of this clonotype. The CDR3 loop is CASSLATGTVYNEQFF. CDR3 DNA sequence: TGTGCCAGCAGCTTGGCTACGGGAACGGTCTACAATGAGCAGTTCTTC. V is TRBV5-8 and J is TRBJ2-1, with a weak D call TRBD2 (5 bases). This CDR3 is 16 amino acids long. V lost 0 bases, J lost 3 bases, and 13 bases lay in between. Germline V CDR1 and CDR2: SGHTS, YDEGEE.

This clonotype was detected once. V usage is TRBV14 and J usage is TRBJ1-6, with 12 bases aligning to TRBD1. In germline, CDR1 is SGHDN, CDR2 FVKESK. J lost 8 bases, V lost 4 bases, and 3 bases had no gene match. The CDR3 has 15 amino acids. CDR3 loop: CASSRGQGAYSPLHF. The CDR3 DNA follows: TGTGCCAGCAGCCGGGGACAGGGGGCTTATTCACCCCTCCACTTT.

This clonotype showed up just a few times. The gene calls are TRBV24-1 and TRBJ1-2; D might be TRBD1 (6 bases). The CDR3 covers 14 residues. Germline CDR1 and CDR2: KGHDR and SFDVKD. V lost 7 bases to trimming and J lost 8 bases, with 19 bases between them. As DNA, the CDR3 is TGTGCCACCAGGGGAGGGCCAGGGGAAGGAGGCTACACCTTC. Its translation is CATRGGPGEGGYTF.

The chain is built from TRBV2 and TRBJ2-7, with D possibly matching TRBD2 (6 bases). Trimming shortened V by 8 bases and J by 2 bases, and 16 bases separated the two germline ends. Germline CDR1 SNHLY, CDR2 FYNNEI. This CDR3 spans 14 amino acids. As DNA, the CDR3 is TGTGCCAGCTTGGGTGCGGGGCCGACCTACGAGCAGTACTTC. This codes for CASLGAGPTYEQYF.

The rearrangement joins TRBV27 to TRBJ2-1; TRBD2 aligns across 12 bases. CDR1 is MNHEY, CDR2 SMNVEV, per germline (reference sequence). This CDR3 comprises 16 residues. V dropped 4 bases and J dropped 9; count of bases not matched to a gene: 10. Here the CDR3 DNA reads TGTGCCAGCAGTTCCCCTAGACTAGCGGGGGACAGTGAGCAGTTCTTC. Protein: CASSSPRLAGDSEQFF.

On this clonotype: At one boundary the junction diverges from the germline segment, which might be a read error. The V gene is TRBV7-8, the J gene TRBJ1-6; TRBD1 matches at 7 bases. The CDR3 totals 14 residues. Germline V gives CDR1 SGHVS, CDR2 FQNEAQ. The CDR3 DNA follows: TGCGCCAGCAGCAGGGGGGGGCCGGATTCACCCCTCCACTTT. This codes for CASSRGGPDSPLHF.

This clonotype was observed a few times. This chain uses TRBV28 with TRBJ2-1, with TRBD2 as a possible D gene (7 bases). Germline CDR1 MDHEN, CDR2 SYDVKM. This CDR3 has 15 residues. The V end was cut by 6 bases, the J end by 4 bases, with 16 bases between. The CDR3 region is CASRGGSGHYNEQFF. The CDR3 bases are TGTGCCAGCAGAGGGGGTAGCGGGCATTACAATGAGCAGTTCTTC.

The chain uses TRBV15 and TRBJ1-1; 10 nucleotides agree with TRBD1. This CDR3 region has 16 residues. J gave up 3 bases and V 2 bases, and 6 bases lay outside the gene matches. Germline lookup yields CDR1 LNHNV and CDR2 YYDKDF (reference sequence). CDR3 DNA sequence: TGTGCCACCAGCAGAACCCGGACAGGGGGTTACACTGAAGCTTTCTTT. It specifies CATSRTRTGGYTEAFF.

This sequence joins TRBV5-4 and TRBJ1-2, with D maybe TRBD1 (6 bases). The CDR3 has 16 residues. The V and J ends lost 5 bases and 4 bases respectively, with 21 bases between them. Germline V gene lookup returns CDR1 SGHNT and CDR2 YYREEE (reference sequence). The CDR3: CASSDISGTLLYGYTF. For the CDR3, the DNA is TGTGCCAGCAGTGATATATCCGGGACACTCCTCTATGGCTACACCTTC. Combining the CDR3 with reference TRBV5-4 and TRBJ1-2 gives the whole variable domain ETGVTQSPTHLIKTRGQQVTLRCSSQSGHNTVSWYQQALGQGPQFIFQYYREEENGRGNFPPRFSGLQFPNYSSELNVNALELDDSALYLCASSDISGTLLYGYTFGSGTRLTVV.

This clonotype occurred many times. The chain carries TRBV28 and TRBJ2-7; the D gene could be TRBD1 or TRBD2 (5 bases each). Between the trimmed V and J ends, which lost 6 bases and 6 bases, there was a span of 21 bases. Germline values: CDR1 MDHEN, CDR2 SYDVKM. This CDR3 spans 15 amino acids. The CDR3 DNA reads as TGTGCCAGCAGAAGCCCCGGGGCAGGTGGGGGCGAGCAGTACTTC. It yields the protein CASRSPGAGGGEQYF.

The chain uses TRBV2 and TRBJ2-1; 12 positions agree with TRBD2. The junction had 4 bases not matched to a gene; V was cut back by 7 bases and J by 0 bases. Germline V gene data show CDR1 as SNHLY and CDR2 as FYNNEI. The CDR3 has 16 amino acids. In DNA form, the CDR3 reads TGTGCCAGCACGCGGACTAGCGGGATCTCCTACAATGAGCAGTTCTTC. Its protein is CASTRTSGISYNEQFF.

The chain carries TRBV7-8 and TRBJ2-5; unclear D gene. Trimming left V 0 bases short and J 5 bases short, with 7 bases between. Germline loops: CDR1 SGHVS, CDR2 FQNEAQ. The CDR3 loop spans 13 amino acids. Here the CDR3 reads CASSLAVGETQYF. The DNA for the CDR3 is TGTGCCAGCAGCTTAGCGGTGGGGGAGACCCAGTACTTC.

CDR3 DNA sequence: TGTGCCAGCAGCCGTTTGGGGGGCAGGAACACTGAAGCTTTCTTT. Protein: CASSRLGGRNTEAFF. This chain joins TRBV7-3 and TRBJ1-1; maybe TRBD1 (6 bases). The ends were cut back, 5 bases at V and 1 base at J, with 14 bases in the middle. This CDR3 region has 15 residues. Germline CDR1 reads SGHTA; CDR2 reads FQGTGA.

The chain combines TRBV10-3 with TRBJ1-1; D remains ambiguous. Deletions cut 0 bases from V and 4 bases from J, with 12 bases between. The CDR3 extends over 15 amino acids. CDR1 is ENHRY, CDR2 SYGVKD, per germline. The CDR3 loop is CAISESFRVATEAFF. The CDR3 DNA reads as TGTGCCATCAGTGAGTCGTTTAGGGTTGCCACTGAAGCTTTCTTT.

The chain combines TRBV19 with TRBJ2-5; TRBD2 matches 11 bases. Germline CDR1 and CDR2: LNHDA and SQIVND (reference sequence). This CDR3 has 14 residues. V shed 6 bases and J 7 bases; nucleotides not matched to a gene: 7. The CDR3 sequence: CASSSTSGTGTQYF. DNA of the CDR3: TGTGCCAGTAGCTCGACTAGCGGGACGGGGACCCAGTACTTC.

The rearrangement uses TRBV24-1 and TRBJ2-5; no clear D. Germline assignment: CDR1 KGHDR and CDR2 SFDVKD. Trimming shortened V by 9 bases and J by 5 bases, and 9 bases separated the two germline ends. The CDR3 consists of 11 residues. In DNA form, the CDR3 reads TGTGCCACCCAGTATCGGGAGACCCAGTACTTC. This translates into CATQYRETQYF.

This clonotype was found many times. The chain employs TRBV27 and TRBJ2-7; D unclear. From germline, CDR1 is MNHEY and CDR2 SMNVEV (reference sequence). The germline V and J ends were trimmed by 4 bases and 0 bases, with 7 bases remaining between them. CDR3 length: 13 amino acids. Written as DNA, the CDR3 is TGTGCCAGCAGTTCCTACAGCTCCTACGAGCAGTACTTC. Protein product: CASSSYSSYEQYF.

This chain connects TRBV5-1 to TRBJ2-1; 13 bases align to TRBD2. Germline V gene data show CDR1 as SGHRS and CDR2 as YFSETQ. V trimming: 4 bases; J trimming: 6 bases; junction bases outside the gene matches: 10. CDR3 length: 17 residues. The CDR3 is CASSLGTSGTLGNEQFF. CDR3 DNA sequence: TGCGCCAGCAGCCTCGGGACTAGCGGGACCCTCGGCAATGAGCAGTTCTTC.

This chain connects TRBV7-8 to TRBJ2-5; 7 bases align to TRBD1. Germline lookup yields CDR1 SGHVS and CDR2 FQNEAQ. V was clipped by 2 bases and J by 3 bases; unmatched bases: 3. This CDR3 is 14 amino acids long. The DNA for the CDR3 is TGTGCCAGCAGCTTAAGGGACAGCAAAGAGACCCAGTACTTC. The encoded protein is CASSLRDSKETQYF. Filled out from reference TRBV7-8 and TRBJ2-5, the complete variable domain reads GAGVSQSPRYKVAKRGQDVALRCDPISGHVSLFWYQQALGQGPEFLTYFQNEAQLDKSGLPSDRFFAERPEGSVSTLKIQRTQQEDSAVYLCASSLRDSKETQYFGPGTRLLVL.

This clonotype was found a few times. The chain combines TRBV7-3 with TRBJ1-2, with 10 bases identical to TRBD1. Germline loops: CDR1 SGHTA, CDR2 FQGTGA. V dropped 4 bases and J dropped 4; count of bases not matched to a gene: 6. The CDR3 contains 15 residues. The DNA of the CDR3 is TGTGCCAGCAGCTCCGACAGGGGGCAGGGCTATGGCTACACCTTC. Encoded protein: CASSSDRGQGYGYTF.

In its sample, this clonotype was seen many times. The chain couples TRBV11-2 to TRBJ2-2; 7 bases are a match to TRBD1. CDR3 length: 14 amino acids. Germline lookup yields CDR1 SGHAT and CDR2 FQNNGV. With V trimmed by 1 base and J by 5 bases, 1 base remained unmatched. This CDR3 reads CASSLVTGTGELFF. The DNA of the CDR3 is TGTGCCAGCAGCTTAGTGACAGGGACCGGGGAGCTGTTTTTT.

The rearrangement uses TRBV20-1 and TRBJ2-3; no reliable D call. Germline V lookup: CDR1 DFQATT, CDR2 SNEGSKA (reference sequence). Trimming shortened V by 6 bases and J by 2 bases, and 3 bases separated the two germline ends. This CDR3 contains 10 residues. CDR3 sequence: CSALTDTQYF. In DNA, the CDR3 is TGCAGTGCCCTCACAGATACGCAGTATTTT.